This T cell receptor beta chain was captured in a study of shared clonotypes between healthy human individuals. V gave up 6 bases and J gave up 5 bases; unmatched junction bases: 4. Germline CDR1 and CDR2: MNHEY and SVGAGI. The CDR3 has 13 residues. The study's findings and limits: Relative to their counterparts shared across all four donors, non-shared clonotypes exhibited diminished generation probabilities. Naive CD4 clonotypes were shared across several donors at 4.5% to 6.5%.

Deep-level settings were used for running the assay. The authors distributed each subset's genomic DNA evenly over several immunoSEQ plates. TCRdb's table, derived via immunoSEQ multiplex PCR, lists solely in-frame clones and lacks some. The sample records around 550,000 clones, almost 97% being singletons. Remarks on this clone: The target antigen is unknown.

Sequencing was carried out using naive CD4+ T cells sorted from blood. Noted subset: CD45RA+ positively selected. This TCR came from a woman in her 30s in good health. This rearrangement joins TRBV6-5 to TRBJ1-2; 9 bases match TRBD1. The CDR3 loop reads CASSLDRGYGYTF. In nucleotides, the CDR3 is TGTGCCAGCAGCTTGGACAGGGGATATGGCTACACCTTC.